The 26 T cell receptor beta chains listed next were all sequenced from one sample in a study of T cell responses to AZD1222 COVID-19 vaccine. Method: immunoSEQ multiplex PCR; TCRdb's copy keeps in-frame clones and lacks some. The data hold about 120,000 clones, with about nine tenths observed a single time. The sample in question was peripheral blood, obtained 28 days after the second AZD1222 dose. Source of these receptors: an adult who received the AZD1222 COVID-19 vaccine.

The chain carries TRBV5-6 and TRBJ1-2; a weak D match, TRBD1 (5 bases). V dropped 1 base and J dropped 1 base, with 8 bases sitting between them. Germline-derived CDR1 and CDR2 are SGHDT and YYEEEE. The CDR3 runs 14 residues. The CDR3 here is CASSLTGFNYGYTF. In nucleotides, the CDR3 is TGTGCCAGCAGCTTGACAGGATTTAACTATGGCTACACCTTC.

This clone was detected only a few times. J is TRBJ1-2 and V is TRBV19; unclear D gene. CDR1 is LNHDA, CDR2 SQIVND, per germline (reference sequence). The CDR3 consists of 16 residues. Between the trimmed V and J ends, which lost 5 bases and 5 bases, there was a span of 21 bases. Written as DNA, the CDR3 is TGTGCCAGTAGTCCCCGAAGGGATTCCCCCTATTATGGCTACACCTTC. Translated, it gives CASSPRRDSPYYGYTF.

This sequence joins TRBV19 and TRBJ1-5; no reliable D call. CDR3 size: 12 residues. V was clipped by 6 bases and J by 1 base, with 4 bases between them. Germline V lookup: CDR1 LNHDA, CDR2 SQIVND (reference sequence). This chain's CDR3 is CASRQSNQPQHF. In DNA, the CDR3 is TGTGCCAGTAGACAGAGCAATCAGCCCCAGCATTTT.

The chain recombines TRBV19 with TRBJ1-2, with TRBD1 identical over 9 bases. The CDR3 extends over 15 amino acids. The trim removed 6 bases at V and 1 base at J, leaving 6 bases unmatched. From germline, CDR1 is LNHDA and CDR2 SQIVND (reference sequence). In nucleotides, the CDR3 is TGTGCCAGTAGCAGGAGGGACAGGGATAACTATGGCTACACCTTC. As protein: CASSRRDRDNYGYTF.

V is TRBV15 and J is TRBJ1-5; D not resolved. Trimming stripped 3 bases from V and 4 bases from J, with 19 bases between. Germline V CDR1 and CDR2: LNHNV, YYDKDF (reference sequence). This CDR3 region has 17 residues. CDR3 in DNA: TGTGCCACCAGCAGTGAACTGGGCCTCTTTGGGAATCAGCCCCAGCATTTT. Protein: CATSSELGLFGNQPQHF.

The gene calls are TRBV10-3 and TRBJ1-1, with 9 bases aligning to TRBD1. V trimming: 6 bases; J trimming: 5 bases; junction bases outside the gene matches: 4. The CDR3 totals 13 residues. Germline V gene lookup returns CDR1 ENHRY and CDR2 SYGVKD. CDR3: CAIRQGAGTEAFF. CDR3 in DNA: TGTGCCATCAGACAGGGGGCAGGAACTGAAGCTTTCTTT.

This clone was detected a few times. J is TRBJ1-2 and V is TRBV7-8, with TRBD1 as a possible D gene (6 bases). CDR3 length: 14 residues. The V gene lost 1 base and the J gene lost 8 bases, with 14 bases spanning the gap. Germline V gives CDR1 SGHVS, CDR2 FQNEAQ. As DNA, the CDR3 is TGTGCCAGCAGCTTAGGGGGCAGGGGCGGAGGCTACACCTTC. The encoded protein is CASSLGGRGGGYTF.

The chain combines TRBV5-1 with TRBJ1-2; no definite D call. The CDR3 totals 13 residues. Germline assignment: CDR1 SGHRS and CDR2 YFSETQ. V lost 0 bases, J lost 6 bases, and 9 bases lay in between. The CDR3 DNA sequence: TGCGCCAGCAGCTTGGGGCCAGCCCATGGCTACACCTTC. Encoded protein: CASSLGPAHGYTF.

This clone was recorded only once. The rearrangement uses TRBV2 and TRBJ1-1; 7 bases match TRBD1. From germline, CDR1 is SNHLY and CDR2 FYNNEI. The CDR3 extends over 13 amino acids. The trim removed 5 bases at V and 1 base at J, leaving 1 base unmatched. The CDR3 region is CASSRGPNTEAFF. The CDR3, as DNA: TGTGCCAGCAGTAGGGGGCCGAACACTGAAGCTTTCTTT. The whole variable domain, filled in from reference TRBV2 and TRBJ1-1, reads EPEVTQTPSHQVTQMGQEVILRCVPISNHLYFYWYRQILGQKVEFLVSFYNNEISEKSEIFDDQFSVERPDGSNFTLKIRSTKLEDSAMYFCASSRGPNTEAFFGQGTRLTVV.

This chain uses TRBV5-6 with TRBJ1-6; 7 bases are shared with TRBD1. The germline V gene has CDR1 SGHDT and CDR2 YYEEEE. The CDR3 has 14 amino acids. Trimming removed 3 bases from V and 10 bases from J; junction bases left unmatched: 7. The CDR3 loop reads CASSSRQGGSPLHF. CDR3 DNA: TGTGCCAGCAGCTCCCGACAGGGTGGGTCACCCCTCCACTTT.

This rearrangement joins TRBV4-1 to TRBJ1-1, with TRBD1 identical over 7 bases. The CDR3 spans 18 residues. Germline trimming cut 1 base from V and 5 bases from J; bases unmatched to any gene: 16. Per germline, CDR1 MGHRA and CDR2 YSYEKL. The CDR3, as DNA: TGCGCCAGCAGCCAAGTTCCTATCGGCGGTGCAGGGGGAACTGAAGCTTTCTTT. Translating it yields CASSQVPIGGAGGTEAFF.

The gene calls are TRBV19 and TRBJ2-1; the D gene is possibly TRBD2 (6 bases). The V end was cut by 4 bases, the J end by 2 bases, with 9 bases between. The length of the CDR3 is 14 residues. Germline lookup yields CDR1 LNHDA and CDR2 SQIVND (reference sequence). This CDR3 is CASSTEGPYNEQFF. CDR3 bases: TGTGCCAGTAGTACGGAGGGCCCCTACAATGAGCAGTTCTTC.

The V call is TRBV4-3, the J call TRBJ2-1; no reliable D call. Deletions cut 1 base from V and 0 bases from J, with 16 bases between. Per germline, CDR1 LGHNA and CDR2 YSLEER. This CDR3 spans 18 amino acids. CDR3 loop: CASSQVVGGFSSYNEQFF. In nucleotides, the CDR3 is TGCGCCAGCAGCCAAGTTGTGGGTGGGTTTAGCTCCTACAATGAGCAGTTCTTC.

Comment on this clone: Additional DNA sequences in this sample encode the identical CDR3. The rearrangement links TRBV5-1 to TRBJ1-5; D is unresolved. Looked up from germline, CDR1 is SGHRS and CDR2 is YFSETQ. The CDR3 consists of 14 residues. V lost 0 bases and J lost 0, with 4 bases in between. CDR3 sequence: CASSLGGSNQPQHF. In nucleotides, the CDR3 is TGCGCCAGCAGCTTGGGGGGTAGCAATCAGCCCCAGCATTTT.

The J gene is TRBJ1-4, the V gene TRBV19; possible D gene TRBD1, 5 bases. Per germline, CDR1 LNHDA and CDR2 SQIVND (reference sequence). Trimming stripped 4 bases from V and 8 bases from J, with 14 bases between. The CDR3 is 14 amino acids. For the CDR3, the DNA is TGTGCCAGTAGTACTATCCAGGGAATCGAAAAACTGTTTTTT. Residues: CASSTIQGIEKLFF.

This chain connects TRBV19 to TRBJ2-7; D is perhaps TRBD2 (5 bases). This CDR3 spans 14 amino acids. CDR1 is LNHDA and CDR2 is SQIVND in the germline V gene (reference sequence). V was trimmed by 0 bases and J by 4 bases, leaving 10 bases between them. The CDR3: CASSIDHRGYEQYF. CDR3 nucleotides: TGTGCCAGTAGTATAGATCACCGGGGTTACGAGCAGTACTTC.

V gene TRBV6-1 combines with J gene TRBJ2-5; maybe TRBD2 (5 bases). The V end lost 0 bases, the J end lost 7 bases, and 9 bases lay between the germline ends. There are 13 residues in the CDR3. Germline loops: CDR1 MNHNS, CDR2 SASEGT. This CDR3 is CASSEASAGTQYF. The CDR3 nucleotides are TGTGCCAGCAGTGAAGCCTCGGCGGGGACCCAGTACTTC.

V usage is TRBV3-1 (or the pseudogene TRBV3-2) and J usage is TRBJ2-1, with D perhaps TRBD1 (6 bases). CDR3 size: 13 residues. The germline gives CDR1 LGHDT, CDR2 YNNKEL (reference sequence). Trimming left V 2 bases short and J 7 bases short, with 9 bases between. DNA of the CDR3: TGTGCCAGCAGCCAAACAGGGCCGAATGAGCAGTTCTTC. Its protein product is CASSQTGPNEQFF.

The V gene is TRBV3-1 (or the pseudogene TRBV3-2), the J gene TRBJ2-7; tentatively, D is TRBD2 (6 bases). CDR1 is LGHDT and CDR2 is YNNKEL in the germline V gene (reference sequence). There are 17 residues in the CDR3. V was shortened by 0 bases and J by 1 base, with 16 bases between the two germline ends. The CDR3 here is CASSQDPRGSGSYEQYF. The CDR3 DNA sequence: TGTGCCAGCAGCCAAGACCCGCGCGGTAGCGGATCCTACGAGCAGTACTTC.

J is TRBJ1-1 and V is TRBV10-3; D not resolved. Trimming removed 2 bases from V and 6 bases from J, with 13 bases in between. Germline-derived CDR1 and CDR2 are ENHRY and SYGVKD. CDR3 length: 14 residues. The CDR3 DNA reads TGTGCCATCAGTGAGGGCCTAAACCGCGCTGAAGCTTTCTTT. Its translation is CAISEGLNRAEAFF.

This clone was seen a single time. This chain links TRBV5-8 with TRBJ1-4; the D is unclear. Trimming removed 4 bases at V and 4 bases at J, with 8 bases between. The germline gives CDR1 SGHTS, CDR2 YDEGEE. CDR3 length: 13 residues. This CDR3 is CASSRDLNEKLFF. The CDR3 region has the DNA TGTGCCAGCAGCCGCGACCTTAATGAAAAACTGTTTTTT.

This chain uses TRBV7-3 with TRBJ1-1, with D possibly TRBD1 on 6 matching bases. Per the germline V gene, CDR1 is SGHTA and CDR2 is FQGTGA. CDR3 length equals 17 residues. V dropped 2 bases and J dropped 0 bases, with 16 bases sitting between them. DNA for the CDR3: TGTGCCAGCAGCTTAGCCCCGGTTAGGGGGATGAACACTGAAGCTTTCTTT. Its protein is CASSLAPVRGMNTEAFF. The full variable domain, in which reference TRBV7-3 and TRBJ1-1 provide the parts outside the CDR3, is GAGVSQTPSNKVTEKGKYVELRCDPISGHTALYWYRQSLGQGPEFLIYFQGTGAADDSGLPNDRFFAVRPEGSVSTLKIQRTERGDSAVYLCASSLAPVRGMNTEAFFGQGTRLTVV.

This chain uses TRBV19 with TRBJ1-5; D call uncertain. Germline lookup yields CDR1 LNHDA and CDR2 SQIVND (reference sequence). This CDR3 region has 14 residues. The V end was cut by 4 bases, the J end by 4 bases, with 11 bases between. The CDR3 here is CASSNRAPNQPQHF. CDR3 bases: TGTGCCAGTAGTAACCGGGCCCCGAATCAGCCCCAGCATTTT.

The CDR3 protein is CASSLLTSGWSTDTQYF. DNA for the CDR3: TGTGCCAGCAGCTTACTAACTAGCGGGTGGAGCACAGATACGCAGTATTTT. The rearrangement uses TRBV7-9 and TRBJ2-3; the match to TRBD2 covers 9 bases. Germline lookup yields CDR1 SEHNR and CDR2 FQNEAQ (reference sequence). CDR3 size: 17 residues. The junction had 6 bases not matched to a gene; V was cut back by 2 bases and J by 0 bases.

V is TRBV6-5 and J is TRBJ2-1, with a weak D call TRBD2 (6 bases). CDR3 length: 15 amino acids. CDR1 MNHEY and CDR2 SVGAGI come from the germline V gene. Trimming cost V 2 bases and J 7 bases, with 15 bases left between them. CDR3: CASSYRAGLGNEQFF. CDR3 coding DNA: TGTGCCAGCAGTTACCGCGCGGGGTTGGGTAATGAGCAGTTCTTC.

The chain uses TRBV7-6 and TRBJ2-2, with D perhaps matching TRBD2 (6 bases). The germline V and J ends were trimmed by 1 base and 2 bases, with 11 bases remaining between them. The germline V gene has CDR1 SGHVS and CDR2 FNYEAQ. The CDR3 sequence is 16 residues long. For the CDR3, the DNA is TGTGCCAGCAGCTTAGGGACGGGGGTCAACACCGGGGAGCTGTTTTTT. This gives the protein CASSLGTGVNTGELFF.